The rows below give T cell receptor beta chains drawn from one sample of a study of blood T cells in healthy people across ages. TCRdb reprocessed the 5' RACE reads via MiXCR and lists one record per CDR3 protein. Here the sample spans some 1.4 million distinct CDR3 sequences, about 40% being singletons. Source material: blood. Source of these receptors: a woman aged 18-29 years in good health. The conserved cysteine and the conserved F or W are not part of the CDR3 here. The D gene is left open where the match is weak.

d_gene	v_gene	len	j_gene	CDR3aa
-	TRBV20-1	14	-	SARAGGPSSYNEQY
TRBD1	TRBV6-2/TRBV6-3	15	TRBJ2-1	ASSYEQGRGSYNEQF
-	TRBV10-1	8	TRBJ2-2	ASTTSNGF
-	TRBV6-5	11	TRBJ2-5	ASSYGGKETQY
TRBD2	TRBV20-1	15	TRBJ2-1	SASVLTSGRLYNEQF
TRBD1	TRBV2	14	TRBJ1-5	ASRTGGTGRNQPQH
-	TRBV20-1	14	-	SAREVSGSSYNEQY
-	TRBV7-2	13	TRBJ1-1	ASSLAATANTEAF
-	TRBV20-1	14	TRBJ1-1	SARDQRTSYDTEAF
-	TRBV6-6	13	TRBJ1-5	ASSSGALSNQPQH